This record covers a single TCR beta chain. The table came from immunoSEQ multiplex PCR; TCRdb's copy has only in-frame clones and leaves some out. The data contain more than 95,000 clones, 90% to 95% of them seen just once; the ten biggest clones take up around 2.1%. CDR3 length: 15 residues. After removal of 5 bases from V and 2 bases from J, the junction contained 7 bases not matched to a gene. Germline V lookup: CDR1 SGHVS, CDR2 FNYEAQ. The sample belongs to a study of blood T cell repertoires in COVID-19. The chain employs TRBV7-6 and TRBJ2-5; 8 nucleotides agree with TRBD2. Specimen: peripheral blood. The source is a man between 50 and 59 years old with COVID-19, enrolled during active disease. This chain's CDR3 is CASSPRVAGQETQYF. The CDR3 nucleotides are TGTGCCAGCAGCCCCCGAGTAGCGGGACAAGAGACCCAGTACTTC.